The next 6 T cell receptor beta chains were all read from a single sample in a study of blood T cell repertoires in COVID-19. The protocol was immunoSEQ multiplex PCR, while the TCRdb copy is restricted to in-frame clones and leaves out a portion. The repertoire holds tens of thousands of clones, with roughly 76% as singletons. What was sequenced was peripheral blood. Source of these receptors: an elderly woman with active or convalescent COVID-19.

V and J are TRBV5-4 and TRBJ2-3; 13 bases match TRBD2. Germline CDR1 and CDR2: SGHNT and YYREEE (reference sequence). CDR3 length: 18 amino acids. V trimming: 2 bases; J trimming: 3 bases; junction bases outside the gene matches: 9. CDR3 loop: CASSFTSGGAFVTDTQYF. CDR3 DNA sequence: TGTGCCAGCAGCTTTACTAGCGGGGGGGCATTTGTAACAGATACGCAGTATTTT.

The chain links TRBV19 to TRBJ2-6, with TRBD1 as a possible D gene (5 bases). The V gene lost 4 bases and the J gene lost 0 bases, with 10 bases spanning the gap. CDR3 length: 16 amino acids. The V gene's germline CDR1 is LNHDA and CDR2 SQIVND (reference sequence). The CDR3 nucleotides are TGTGCCAGTAGTACCTTGACAGACTCTGGGGCCAACGTCCTGACTTTC. Residues: CASSTLTDSGANVLTF. Drawing the rest from reference TRBV19 and TRBJ2-6, the complete variable domain is DGGITQSPKYLFRKEGQNVTLSCEQNLNHDAMYWYRQDPGQGLRLIYYSQIVNDFQKGDIAEGYSVSREKKESFPLTVTSAQKNPTAFYLCASSTLTDSGANVLTFGAGSRLTVL.

The CDR3 sequence is CAWRGGAGNHLQNTEAFF. As DNA, the CDR3 is TGTGCCTGGAGGGGGGGGGCAGGGAACCATCTACAGAACACTGAAGCTTTCTTT. The chain is built from TRBV30 and TRBJ1-1; D perhaps matches TRBD1 (6 bases). Per the germline V gene, CDR1 is GTSNPN and CDR2 is SVGIG (reference sequence). The CDR3 is 18 residues long. Trimming stripped 3 bases from V and 1 base from J, with 24 bases between.

DNA for the CDR3: TGTGCCAGTAGTATAGCGACAGGATCGGAGACCCAGTACTTC. Translated: CASSIATGSETQYF. The genes are TRBV19 and TRBJ2-5, with a tentative D call TRBD1 (6 bases). The V end lost 1 base, the J end lost 5 bases, and 11 bases lay between the germline ends. The CDR3 length is 14 residues. The germline V gene has CDR1 LNHDA and CDR2 SQIVND (reference sequence).

In its sample, this clone was seen a few times. The chain uses TRBV5-1 and TRBJ1-2; D not certain. The CDR3 is 15 residues long. CDR1 is SGHRS, CDR2 YFSETQ, per germline. Trimming pared 0 bases from V and 1 base from J, leaving 10 bases between. CDR3 residues: CASSLDQSVNYGYTF. The CDR3 DNA follows: TGCGCCAGCAGCTTGGACCAGAGCGTTAACTATGGCTACACCTTC.

The genes are TRBV29-1 and TRBJ2-7; TRBD2 matches 8 bases. The CDR3 consists of 12 residues. The germline V gene has CDR1 SQVTM and CDR2 ANQGSEA. The junction had 5 bases not matched to a gene; V was cut back by 7 bases and J by 3 bases. CDR3 residues: CSARRGGYEQYF. CDR3 coding DNA: TGCAGCGCCCGCCGGGGGGGCTACGAGCAGTACTTC.